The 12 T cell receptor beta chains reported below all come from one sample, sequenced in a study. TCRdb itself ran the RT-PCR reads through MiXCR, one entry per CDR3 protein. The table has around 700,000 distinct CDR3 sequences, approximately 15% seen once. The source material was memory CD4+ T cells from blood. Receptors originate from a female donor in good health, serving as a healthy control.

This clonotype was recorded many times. The CDR3 bases are TGCAGTGCTAGCGCCGACTCTGGGGCCAACGTCCTGACTTTC. This codes for CSASADSGANVLTF. The chain uses TRBV20-1 and TRBJ2-6; D not resolved. CDR3 size: 14 residues. Per germline, CDR1 DFQATT and CDR2 SNEGSKA (reference sequence). V was shortened by 3 bases and J by 0 bases, with 6 bases between the two germline ends.

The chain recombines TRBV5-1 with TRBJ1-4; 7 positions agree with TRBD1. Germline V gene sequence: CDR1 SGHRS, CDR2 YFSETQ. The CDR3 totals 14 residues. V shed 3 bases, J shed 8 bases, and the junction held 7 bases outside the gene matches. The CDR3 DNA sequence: TGCGCCAGCAGCTGGGGGGACAGTGCAGAAAAACTGTTTTTT. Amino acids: CASSWGDSAEKLFF.

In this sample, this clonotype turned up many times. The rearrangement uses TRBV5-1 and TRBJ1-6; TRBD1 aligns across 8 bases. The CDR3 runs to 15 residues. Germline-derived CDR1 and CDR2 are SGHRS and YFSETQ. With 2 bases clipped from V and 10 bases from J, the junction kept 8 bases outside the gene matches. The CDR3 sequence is CASSLNGQGGSPLHF. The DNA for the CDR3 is TGCGCCAGCAGCTTAAACGGACAGGGAGGATCACCCCTCCACTTT.

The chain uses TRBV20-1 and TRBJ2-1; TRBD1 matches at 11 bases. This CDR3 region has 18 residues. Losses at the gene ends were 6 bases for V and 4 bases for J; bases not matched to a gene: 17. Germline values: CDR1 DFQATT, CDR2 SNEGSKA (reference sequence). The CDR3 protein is CSAPLRTGGSGNYNEQFF. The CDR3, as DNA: TGCAGTGCGCCACTTAGGACAGGGGGCTCCGGAAATTACAATGAGCAGTTCTTC.

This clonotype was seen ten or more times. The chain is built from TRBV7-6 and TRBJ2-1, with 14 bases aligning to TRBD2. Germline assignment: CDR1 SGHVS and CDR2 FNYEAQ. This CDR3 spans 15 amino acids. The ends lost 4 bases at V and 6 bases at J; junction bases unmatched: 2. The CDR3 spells CASSSGLAGANEQFF. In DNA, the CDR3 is TGTGCCAGCAGCTCGGGACTAGCGGGAGCCAATGAGCAGTTCTTC. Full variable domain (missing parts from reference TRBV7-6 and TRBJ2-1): GAGVSQSPRYKVTKRGQDVALRCDPISGHVSLYWYRQALGQGPEFLTYFNYEAQQDKSGLPNDRFSAERPEGSISTLTIQRTEQRDSAMYRCASSSGLAGANEQFFGPGTRLTVL.

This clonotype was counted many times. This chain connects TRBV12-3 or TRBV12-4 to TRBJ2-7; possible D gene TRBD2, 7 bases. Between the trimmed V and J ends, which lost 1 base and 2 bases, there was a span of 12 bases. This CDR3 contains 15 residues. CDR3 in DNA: TGTGCCAGCAGTTTAGGAGGGGGGGCGGCCTACGAGCAGTACTTC. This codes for CASSLGGGAAYEQYF.

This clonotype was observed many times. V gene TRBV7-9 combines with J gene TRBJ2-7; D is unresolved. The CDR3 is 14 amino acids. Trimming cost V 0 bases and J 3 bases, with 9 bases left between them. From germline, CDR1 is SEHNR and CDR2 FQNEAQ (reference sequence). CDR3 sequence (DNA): TGTGCCAGCAGCTTAGCGCAATCATTCTACGAGCAGTACTTC. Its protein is CASSLAQSFYEQYF.

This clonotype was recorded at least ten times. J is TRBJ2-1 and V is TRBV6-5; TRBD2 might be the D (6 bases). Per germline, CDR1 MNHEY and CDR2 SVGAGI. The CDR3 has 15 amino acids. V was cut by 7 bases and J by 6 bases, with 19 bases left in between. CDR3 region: CASTSPRQGGNEQFF. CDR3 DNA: TGTGCCAGCACCTCCCCCAGGCAGGGAGGCAATGAGCAGTTCTTC.

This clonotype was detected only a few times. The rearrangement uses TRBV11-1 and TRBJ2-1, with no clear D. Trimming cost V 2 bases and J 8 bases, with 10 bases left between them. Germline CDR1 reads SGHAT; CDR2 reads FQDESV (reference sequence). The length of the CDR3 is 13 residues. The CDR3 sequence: CASSLHEGDEQFF. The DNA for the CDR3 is TGTGCCAGCAGCTTACATGAAGGTGATGAGCAGTTCTTC.

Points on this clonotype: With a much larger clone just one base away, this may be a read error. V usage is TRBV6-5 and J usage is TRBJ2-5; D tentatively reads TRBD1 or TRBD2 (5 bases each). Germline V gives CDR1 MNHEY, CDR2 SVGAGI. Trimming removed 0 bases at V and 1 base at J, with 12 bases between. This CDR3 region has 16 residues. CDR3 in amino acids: CASSYSLEGSQETQYF. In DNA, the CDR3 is TGTGCCAGCAGTTACTCCCTAGAGGGGTCCCAAGAGACCCAGTACTTC.

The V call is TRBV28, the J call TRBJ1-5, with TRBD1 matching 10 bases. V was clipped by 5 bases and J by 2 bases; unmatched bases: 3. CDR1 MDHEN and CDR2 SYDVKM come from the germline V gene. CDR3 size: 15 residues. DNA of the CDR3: TGTGCCAGCAGTCATGGACAGGGGGGCAATCAGCCCCAGCATTTT. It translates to CASSHGQGGNQPQHF.

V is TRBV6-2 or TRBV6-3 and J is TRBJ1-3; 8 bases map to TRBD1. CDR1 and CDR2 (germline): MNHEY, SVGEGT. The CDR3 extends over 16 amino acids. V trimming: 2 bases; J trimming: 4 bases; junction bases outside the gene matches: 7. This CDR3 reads CASSYGPQGAGNTIYF. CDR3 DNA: TGTGCCAGCAGTTACGGACCGCAGGGGGCAGGAAACACCATATATTTT.